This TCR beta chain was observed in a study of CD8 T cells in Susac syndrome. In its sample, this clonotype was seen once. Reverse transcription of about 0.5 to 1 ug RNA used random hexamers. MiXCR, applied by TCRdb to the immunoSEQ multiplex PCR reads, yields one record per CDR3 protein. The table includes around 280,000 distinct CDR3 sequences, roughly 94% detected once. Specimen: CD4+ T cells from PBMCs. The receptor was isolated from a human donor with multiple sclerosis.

For the CDR3, the DNA is TGCGCCAGCAGCCCAGACAGCACTAATGAAAAACTGTTTTTT. This translates into CASSPDSTNEKLFF. The V gene is TRBV5-1, the J gene TRBJ1-4, with D possibly TRBD1 on 5 matching bases. CDR3 length: 14 residues. The ends were cut back, 4 bases at V and 2 bases at J, with 9 bases in the middle. Germline CDR1 is SGHRS and CDR2 is YFSETQ.